What follows describes a single T cell receptor (beta chain). Its cognate antigen has yet to be identified. Base quality data are lacking; no much larger clone is found one base away. The data stem from a study of blood T cell repertoires in COVID-19 (dated by TCRdb to 2020 to 2021). Background on the whole study: Samples from collaborators originated in the United States, Italy and Spain and spanned both the acute and convalescent phases of COVID-19. The repertoires were made available in a free public database intended to serve as a resource for research on the immune response to SARS-CoV-2. The prospective study material was composed of cDNA or gDNA derived from T cells, B-cell-depleted T cells, or PBMCs. The samples were drawn from the first 160 participants of the ongoing ImmuneRACE study and from under 1,500 subjects provided by 6 global collaborators. Where available, HLA class I and class II types were taken from metadata supplied by the sample provider and were not determined by assay-based typing. Sample metadata almost always included a de-identified subject ID, COVID-19 status, age in years and sex. The dataset comprised deeply sampled blood TCRbeta repertoires from subjects exposed to, actively infected with, or recovered from COVID-19. The full study reports these points: The quantity of clinical and demographic metadata differed by source and by participant and was supplied without curation.

TCRbeta CDR3 regions were amplified from genomic DNA using the immunoSEQ Assay, a bias-controlled multiplex PCR. Turning to the authors' computational methods: The number of nucleated cells in each sample was estimated from the amplification of reference gene primers within the assay. To quantify the absolute abundance of each unique TCRbeta CDR3 rearrangement, sequence reads were collapsed and filtered. For each sample, productive Simpson clonality was calculated by taking the square root of Simpson's diversity index across productive rearrangements. In its TCRdb copy, this immuneACCESS table keeps in-frame sequences only and misses some clones. Where compared with another copy, unresolved V genes explain less than half of these, and the others have no known cause. That table gives V, J and clone size, and the DNA gave D and trimming. The sample yields 90,000 to 130,000 clones; 70% to 85% were counted once. Roughly 2% of the sample is in the top ten clones.

The collaborating institutions used their own protocols to collect whole blood in K2EDTA tubes. Collaborator samples were shipped for TCRbeta analysis as frozen whole blood, isolated PBMCs, or DNA extracted from either sample type. V drops 9 bases and J drops 5 bases, leaving 19 bases in between. Via the germline V gene (reference sequence), CDR1 is MNHNY and CDR2 SVGAGI. From its cysteine to its phenylalanine, the CDR3 spans 14 amino acids. CDR3 DNA only is kept here, 42 bases in frame from base 1. This receptor chain uses TRBV6-6 and TRBJ2-5; the D region possibly corresponds to TRBD1 (6 bases align). This sequence originates from a woman between 35 and 50 years old with acute or convalescent COVID-19. Sequencing was done on a sample of peripheral blood. The DNA is as follows: TGTGCCAGTTCCCCTCCTGGGGGCTACGAGACCCAGTACTTC. This translates into CASSPPGGYETQYF.